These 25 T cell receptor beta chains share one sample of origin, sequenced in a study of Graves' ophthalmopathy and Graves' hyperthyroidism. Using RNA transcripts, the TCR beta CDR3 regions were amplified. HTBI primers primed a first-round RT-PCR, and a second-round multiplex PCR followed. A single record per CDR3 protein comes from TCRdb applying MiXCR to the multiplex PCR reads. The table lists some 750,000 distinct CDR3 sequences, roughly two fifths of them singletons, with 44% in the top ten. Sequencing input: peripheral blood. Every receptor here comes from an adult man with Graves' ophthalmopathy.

Written as DNA, the CDR3 is TGTGCCAGCAGTTCCGGACAGCCCGAGCAGTACTTC. This sequence encodes CASSSGQPEQYF. This chain joins TRBV7-2 and TRBJ2-7; TRBD1 is a possible D gene (6 bases). The V end was cut by 6 bases, the J end by 6 bases, with 12 bases between. Germline V gene data show CDR1 as SGHTA and CDR2 as FQGNSA. The CDR3 is 12 residues long.

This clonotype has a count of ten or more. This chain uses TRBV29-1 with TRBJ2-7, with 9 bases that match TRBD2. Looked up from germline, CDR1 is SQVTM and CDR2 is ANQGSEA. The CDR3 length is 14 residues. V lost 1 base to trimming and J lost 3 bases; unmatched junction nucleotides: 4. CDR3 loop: CSVEVSGGGYEQYF. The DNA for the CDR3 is TGCAGCGTTGAAGTTAGCGGGGGAGGCTACGAGCAGTACTTC.

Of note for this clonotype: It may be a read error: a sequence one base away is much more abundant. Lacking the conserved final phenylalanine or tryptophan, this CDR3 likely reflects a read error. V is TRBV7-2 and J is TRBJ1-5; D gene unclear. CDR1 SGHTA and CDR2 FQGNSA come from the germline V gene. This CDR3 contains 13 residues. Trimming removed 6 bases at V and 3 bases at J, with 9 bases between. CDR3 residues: CASSGAHNQPQHL. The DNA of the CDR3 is TGTGCCAGCAGTGGAGCCCACAATCAGCCCCAGCATCTT.

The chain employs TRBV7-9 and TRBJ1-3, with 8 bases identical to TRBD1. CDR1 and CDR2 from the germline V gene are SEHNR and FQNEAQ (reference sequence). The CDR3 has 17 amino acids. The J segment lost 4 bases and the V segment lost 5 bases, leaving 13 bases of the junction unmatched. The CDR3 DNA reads TGTGCCAGCAGCCTTGACAGGGGCACTGGGTCGGGAAACACCATATATTTT. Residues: CASSLDRGTGSGNTIYF.

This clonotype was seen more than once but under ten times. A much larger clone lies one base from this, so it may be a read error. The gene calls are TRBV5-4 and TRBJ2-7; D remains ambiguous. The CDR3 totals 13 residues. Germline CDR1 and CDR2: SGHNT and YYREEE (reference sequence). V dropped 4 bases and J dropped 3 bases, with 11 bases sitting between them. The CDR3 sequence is CASSQVGIYEQYF. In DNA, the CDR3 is TGTGCCAGCAGCCAGGTAGGGATCTACGAGCAGTACTTC.

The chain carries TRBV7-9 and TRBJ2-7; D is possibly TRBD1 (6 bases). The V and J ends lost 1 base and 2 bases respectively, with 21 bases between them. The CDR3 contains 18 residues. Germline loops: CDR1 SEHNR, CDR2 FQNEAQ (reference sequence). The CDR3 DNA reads TGTGCCAGCAGCTTAGTTACAGGGAGCTCAATTGAAGCCTACGAGCAGTACTTC. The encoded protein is CASSLVTGSSIEAYEQYF.

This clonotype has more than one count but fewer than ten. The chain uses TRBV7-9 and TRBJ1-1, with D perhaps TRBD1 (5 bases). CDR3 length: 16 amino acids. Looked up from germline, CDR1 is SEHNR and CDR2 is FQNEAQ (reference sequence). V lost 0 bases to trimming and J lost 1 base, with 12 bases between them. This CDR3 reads CASSLALGVGNTEAFF. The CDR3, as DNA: TGTGCCAGCAGCTTAGCCTTGGGGGTCGGGAACACTGAAGCTTTCTTT.

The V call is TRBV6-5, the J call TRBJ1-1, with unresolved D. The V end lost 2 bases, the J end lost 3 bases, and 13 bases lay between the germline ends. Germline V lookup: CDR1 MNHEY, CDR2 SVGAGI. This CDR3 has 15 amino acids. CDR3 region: CASSYVSEIDTEAFF. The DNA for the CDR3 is TGTGCCAGCAGTTACGTTTCGGAGATAGACACTGAAGCTTTCTTT.

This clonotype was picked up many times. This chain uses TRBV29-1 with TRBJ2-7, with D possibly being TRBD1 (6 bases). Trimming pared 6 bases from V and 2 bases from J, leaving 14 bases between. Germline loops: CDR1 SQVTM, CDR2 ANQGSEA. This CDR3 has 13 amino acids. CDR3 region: CSVDTDSTYEQYF. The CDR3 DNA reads TGCAGCGTAGATACGGACAGTACCTACGAGCAGTACTTC.

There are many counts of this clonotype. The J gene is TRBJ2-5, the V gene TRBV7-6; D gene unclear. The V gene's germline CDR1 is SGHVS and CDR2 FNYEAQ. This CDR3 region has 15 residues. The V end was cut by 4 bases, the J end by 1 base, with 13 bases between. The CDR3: CASSSPWGSQETQYF. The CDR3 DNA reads TGTGCCAGCAGCTCCCCCTGGGGAAGCCAAGAGACCCAGTACTTC. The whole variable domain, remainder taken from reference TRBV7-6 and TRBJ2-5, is GAGVSQSPRYKVTKRGQDVALRCDPISGHVSLYWYRQALGQGPEFLTYFNYEAQQDKSGLPNDRFSAERPEGSISTLTIQRTEQRDSAMYRCASSSPWGSQETQYFGPGTRLLVL.

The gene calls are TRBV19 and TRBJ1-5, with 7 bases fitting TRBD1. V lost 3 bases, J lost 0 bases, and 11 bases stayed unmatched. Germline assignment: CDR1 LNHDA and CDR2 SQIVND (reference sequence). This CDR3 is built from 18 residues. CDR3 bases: TGTGCCAGTAGTATTGGGAAATTACGACAGGGTAGCAATCAGCCCCAGCATTTT. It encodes CASSIGKLRQGSNQPQHF.

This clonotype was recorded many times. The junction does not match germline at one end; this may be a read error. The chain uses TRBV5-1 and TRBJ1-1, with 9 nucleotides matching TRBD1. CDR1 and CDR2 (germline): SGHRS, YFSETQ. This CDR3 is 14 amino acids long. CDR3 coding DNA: TGTGCCAGCAGCTGGGGACAGGGCAACACTGAAGCTTTCTTT. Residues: CASSWGQGNTEAFF.

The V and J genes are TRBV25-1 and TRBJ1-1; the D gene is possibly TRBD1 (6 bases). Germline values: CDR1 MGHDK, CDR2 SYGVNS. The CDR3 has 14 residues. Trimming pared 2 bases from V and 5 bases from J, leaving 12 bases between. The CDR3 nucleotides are TGTGCCAGCAGTGAAGAGTGGGGGCGGACTGAAGCTTTCTTT. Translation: CASSEEWGRTEAFF.

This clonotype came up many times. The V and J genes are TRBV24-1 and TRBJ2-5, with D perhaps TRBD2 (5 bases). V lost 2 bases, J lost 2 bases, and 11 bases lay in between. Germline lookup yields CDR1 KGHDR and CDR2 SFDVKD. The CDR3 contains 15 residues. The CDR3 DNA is TGTGCCACCAGTGATTCCTCGAGAGGGCAAGAGACCCAGTACTTC. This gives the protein CATSDSSRGQETQYF.

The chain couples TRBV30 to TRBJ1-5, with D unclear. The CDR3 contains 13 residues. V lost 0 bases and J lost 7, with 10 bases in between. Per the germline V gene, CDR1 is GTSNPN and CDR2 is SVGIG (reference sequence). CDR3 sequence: CAWSVKGYQPQHF. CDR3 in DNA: TGTGCCTGGAGTGTTAAGGGTTACCAGCCCCAGCATTTT.

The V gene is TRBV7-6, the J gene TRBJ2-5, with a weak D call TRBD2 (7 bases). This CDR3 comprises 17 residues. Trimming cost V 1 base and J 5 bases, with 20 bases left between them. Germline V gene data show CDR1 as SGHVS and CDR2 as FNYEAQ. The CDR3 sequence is CASSLVVRGTLRETQYF. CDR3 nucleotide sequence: TGTGCCAGCAGCTTAGTCGTGCGGGGGACACTTAGGGAGACCCAGTACTTC.

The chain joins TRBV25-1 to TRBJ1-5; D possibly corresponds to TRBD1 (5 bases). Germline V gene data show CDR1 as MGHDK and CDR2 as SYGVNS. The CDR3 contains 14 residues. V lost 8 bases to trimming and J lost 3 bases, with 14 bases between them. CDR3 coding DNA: TGTGCCAGCTTAAAGGGGATACTCAATCAGCCCCAGCATTTT. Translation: CASLKGILNQPQHF.

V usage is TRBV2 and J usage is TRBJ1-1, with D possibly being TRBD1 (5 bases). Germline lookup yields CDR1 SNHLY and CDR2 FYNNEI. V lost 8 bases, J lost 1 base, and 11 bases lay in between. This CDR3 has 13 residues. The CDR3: CASGWGTNTEAFF. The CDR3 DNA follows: TGTGCCAGCGGTTGGGGGACGAACACTGAAGCTTTCTTT.

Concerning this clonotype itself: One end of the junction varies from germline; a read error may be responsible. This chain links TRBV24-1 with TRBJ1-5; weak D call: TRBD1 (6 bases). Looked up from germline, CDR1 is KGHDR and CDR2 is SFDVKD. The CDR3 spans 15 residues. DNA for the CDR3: TGTGCCACCAGTGCTACAGGGCCCCCGTATCAGTCCCAGCATTTT. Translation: CATSATGPPYQSQHF.

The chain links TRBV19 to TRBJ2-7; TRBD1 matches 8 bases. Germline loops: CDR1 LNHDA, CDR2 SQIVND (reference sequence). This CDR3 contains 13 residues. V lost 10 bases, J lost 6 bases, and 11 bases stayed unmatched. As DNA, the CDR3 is TGTGCCACCCAACAGGGGGAATCGCGCGAGCAGTACTTC. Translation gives CATQQGESREQYF.

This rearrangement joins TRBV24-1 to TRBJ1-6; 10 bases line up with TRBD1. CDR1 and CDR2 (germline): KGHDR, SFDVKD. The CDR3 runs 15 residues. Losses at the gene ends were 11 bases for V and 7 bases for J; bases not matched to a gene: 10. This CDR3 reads CAIGRQGQGNSPLHF. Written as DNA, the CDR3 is TGTGCCATCGGCCGCCAGGGACAGGGGAATTCACCCCTCCACTTT.

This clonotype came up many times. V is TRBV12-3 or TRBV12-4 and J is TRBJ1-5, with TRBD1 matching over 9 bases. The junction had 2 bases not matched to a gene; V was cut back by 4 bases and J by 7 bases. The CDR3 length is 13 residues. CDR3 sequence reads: CASSWDRDQPQHF. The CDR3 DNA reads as TGTGCCAGCAGTTGGGACAGGGACCAGCCCCAGCATTTT.

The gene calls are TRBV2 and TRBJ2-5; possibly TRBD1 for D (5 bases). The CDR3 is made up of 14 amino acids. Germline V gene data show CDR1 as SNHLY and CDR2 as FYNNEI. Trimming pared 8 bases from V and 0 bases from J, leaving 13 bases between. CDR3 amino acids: CASSLQDYQETQYF. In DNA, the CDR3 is TGTGCCAGCTCCCTACAGGATTACCAAGAGACCCAGTACTTC.

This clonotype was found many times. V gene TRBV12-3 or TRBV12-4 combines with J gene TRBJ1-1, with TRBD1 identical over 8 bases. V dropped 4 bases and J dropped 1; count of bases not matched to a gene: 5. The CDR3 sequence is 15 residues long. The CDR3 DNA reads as TGTGCCAGCAGTTCGACAGGGGCGAAGAACACTGAAGCTTTCTTT. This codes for CASSSTGAKNTEAFF.

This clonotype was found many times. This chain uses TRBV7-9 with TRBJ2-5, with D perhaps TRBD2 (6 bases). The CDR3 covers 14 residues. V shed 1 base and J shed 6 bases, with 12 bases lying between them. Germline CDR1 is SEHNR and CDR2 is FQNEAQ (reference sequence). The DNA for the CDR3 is TGTGCCAGCAGCTTAGGGGCTAGCGATCAGACCCAGTACTTC. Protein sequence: CASSLGASDQTQYF.